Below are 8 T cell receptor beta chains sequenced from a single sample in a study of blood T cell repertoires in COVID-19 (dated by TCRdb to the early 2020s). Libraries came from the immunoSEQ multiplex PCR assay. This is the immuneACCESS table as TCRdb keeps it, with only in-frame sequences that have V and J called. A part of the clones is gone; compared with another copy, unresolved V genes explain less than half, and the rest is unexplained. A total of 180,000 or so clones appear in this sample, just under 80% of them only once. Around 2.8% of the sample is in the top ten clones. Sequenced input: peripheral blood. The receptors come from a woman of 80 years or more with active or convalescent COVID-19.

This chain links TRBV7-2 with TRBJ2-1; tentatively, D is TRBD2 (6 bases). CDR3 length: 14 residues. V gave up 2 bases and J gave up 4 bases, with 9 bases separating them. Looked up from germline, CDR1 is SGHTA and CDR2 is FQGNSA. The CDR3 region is CASSLLRGYNEQFF. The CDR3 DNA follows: TGTGCCAGCAGCTTACTGCGGGGATACAATGAGCAGTTCTTC.

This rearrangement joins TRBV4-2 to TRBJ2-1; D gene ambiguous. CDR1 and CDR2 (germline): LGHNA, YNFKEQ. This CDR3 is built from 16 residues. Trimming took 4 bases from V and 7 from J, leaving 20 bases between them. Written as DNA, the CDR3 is TGTGCCAGCAGCCCCGTAGGTGGGTATGCCGGGAATGAGCAGTTCTTC. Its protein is CASSPVGGYAGNEQFF.

The CDR3 here is CATSAGGTNNYGYTF. DNA of the CDR3: TGTGCCACCAGCGCCGGCGGGACCAATAACTATGGCTACACCTTC. This chain joins TRBV15 and TRBJ1-2, with D possibly matching TRBD1 (5 bases). Trimming removed 5 bases at V and 1 base at J, with 14 bases between. Looked up from germline, CDR1 is LNHNV and CDR2 is YYDKDF (reference sequence). This CDR3 has 15 residues.

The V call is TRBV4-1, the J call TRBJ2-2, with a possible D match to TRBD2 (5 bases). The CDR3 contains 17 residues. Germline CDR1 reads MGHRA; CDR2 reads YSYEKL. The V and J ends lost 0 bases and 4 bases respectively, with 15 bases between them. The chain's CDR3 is CASSQERSRGSTGELFF. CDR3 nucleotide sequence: TGCGCCAGCAGCCAAGAAAGGAGTCGAGGGTCCACCGGGGAGCTGTTTTTT.

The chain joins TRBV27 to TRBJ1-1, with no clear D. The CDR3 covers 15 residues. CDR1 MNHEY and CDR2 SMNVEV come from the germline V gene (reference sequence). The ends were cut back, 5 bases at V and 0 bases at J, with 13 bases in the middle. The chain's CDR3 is CASSPPAALNTEAFF. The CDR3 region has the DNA TGTGCCAGCAGTCCACCCGCGGCCTTGAACACTGAAGCTTTCTTT.

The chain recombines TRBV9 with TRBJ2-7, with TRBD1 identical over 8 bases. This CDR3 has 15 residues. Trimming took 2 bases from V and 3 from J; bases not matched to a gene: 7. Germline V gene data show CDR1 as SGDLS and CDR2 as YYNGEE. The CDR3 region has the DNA TGTGCCAGCAGCGTGGGGCAGGGGGCAATCTACGAGCAGTACTTC. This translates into CASSVGQGAIYEQYF.

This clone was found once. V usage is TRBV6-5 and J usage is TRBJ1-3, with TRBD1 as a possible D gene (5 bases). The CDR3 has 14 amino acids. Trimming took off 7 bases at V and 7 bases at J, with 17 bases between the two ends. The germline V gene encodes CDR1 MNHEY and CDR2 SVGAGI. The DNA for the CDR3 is TGTGCCAGCACCCCTGGTAGGGGCCGGAACACCATATATTTT. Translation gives CASTPGRGRNTIYF.

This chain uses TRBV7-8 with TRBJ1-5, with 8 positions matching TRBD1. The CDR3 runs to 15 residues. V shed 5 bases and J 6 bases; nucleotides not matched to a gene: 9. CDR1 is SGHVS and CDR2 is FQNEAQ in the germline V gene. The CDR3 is CASSESRGRPQPQHF. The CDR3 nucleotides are TGTGCCAGCAGCGAGAGCAGGGGGCGCCCTCAGCCCCAGCATTTT.